This TCR beta chain was found in a study of chemoradiotherapy in HPV16-positive cancers. The data were produced by immunoSEQ multiplex PCR, yet TCRdb's version contains in-frame clones alone and is incomplete. Of 11,000 or so clones listed, 75% are singletons. This CDR3 spans 16 amino acids. V dropped 4 bases and J dropped 7 bases, with 22 bases sitting between them. In germline, CDR1 is MNHEY, CDR2 SVGAGI. As to this clone: Its target is unknown.

General observations from the study: During treatment, candidate HPV-specific clones and E7-related motifs expanded in tumor.

The V call is TRBV6-5, the J call TRBJ1-2, with D possibly being TRBD1 (5 bases). The clonotype comes from a human donor with HPV-associated anogenital cancer. Sample collection was performed from a patient who underwent chemoradiotherapy. This CDR3 is CASSLNPGLIISGYTF. CDR3 DNA sequence: TGTGCCAGCAGTTTAAACCCGGGACTAATTATCTCTGGCTACACCTTC.